This T cell receptor beta chain was retrieved from a study of PD-L1 blockade in urothelial cancer. The overall study: Patients arrived having already received 0 to 3 prior chemotherapy regimens.

This table comes from immunoSEQ multiplex PCR, and its TCRdb copy is limited to in-frame clones, with some not included. The sample comprises tens of thousands of clones, nearly 90% of which are singletons, and 6.5% to 8% rests with the top ten. Documented time point: peripheral blood 6 weeks after treatment start. Samples spanned pretreatment and treatment, with 1 to 8 time points per patient. The CDR3 has 15 amino acids. The V end lost 0 bases, the J end lost 4 bases, and 12 bases lay between the germline ends. In germline, CDR1 is KGHSH, CDR2 LQKENI. This clonotype was sampled from a man at least 80 years old with urothelial cancer. The gene calls are TRBV18 and TRBJ1-2, with D possibly matching TRBD1 (5 bases). This specimen consisted of PBMCs, obtained around atezolizumab (anti-PD-L1) treatment. CDR3 sequence reads: CASSPPGLPGYGYTF. The CDR3 region has the DNA TGTGCCAGCTCACCACCGGGACTACCTGGCTATGGCTACACCTTC.